This TCR beta chain was profiled in a study of blood T cell repertoires in COVID-19. Study background: The United States, Italy and Spain provided the acute and convalescent COVID-19 samples. T cells, B-cell-depleted T cells, or PBMCs provided the cDNA or gDNA that served as material.

Per the original data handling: Nucleated cell number was recorded as an estimate derived from reference gene primer amplification. The protocol was immunoSEQ multiplex PCR, while the TCRdb copy is restricted to in-frame clones and leaves out a portion. The D gene and trimming were derived from the DNA, and the V and J assignments and clone size from that table. The profile shows almost 200,000 clones, about 86% of them singletons. CDR1 and CDR2 (germline): MGHRA, YSYEKL. This CDR3 has 19 amino acids. The ends lost 4 bases at V and 0 bases at J; junction bases unmatched: 14. Sequences were obtained from peripheral blood. The chain links TRBV4-1 to TRBJ1-3; TRBD1 matches at 8 bases. The receptor was derived from a woman aged 70 to 79 with acute or convalescent COVID-19. The CDR3 reads CASSLSGTGRRDSGNTIYF. The CDR3 region has the DNA TGCGCCAGCAGCCTCTCCGGGACAGGAAGGAGGGACTCTGGAAACACCATATATTTT.